This T cell receptor (beta chain) was retrieved from a study of shared clonotypes between healthy human individuals. Whole-study context: Researchers assigned three CD4 naive, three CD4 memory, two CD8 naive and one CD8 memory plate to each donor. Study results and limitations: Relative to memory subsets, naive subsets generally showed larger estimated richness.

In regard to this clone: Its antigen is undetermined.

Source study methods: Filtering differed since immunoSEQ provided only junctions, with no quality scores. TCRdb's copy holds only in-frame clones and misses some; the assay was immunoSEQ multiplex PCR. Clone size and V and J calls were adopted from that table, with D and trimming inferred from the DNA. Of roughly 2 million clones in the sample, approximately 94% were seen once. Terminally differentiated effector memory CD45RA+ cells were excluded from the naive CD8 cells, which were CD45RO-negative and positively selected for CCR7. This receptor was taken from a man younger than 35 in good health. Sequencing used naive CD8+ T cells sorted from blood.

The CDR3 loop reads CASSPWDSVTDTQYF. CDR3 nucleotides: TGTGCCAGCAGCCCTTGGGACAGCGTCACAGATACGCAGTATTTT. The chain recombines TRBV7-9 with TRBJ2-3, with 7 bases fitting TRBD1. Per germline, CDR1 SEHNR and CDR2 FQNEAQ (reference sequence). Unmatched junction bases numbered 7, after V lost 5 bases and J lost 2 bases. This CDR3 comprises 15 residues.